One sample yielded the 27 T cell receptor beta chains listed below, sequenced in a study of T cell responses to AZD1222 COVID-19 vaccine. This table comes from immunoSEQ multiplex PCR, and its TCRdb copy is limited to in-frame clones, with some not included. The data hold 150,000 to 180,000 clones, with about 85% observed a single time. The source material was peripheral blood, sampled on day 0 of AZD1222 vaccination. These receptors came from an adult in good health.

In this sample, this clone turned up once. This chain's CDR3 is CASSLAQVQETQYF. The CDR3 DNA follows: TGTGCCAGCAGCTTAGCTCAGGTCCAAGAGACCCAGTACTTC. J is TRBJ2-5 and V is TRBV7-2; D unclear. Germline V gives CDR1 SGHTA, CDR2 FQGNSA. Trimming pared 0 bases from V and 1 base from J, leaving 6 bases between. This CDR3 has 14 amino acids.

This CDR3 is CASTTLRSGNTIYF. In DNA, the CDR3 is TGTGCCAGCACGACCCTCCGCTCTGGAAACACCATATATTTT. The V gene is TRBV6-5, the J gene TRBJ1-3, with D unclear. The CDR3 has 14 residues. CDR1 MNHEY and CDR2 SVGAGI come from the germline V gene. V lost 7 bases and J 0 bases, leaving 10 bases between the germline ends.

V and J are TRBV9 and TRBJ1-6; D call uncertain. The CDR3 length is 14 residues. From germline, CDR1 is SGDLS and CDR2 YYNGEE. Trimming shortened V by 4 bases and J by 5 bases, and 10 bases separated the two germline ends. Here the CDR3 DNA reads TGTGCCAGCAGCCTGGGCGGGGATAATTCACCCCTCCACTTT. It encodes CASSLGGDNSPLHF.

This chain links TRBV25-1 with TRBJ2-3, with D possibly matching TRBD1 (7 bases). This CDR3 spans 14 amino acids. Per germline, CDR1 MGHDK and CDR2 SYGVNS. V was clipped by 6 bases and J by 9 bases, with 19 bases between them. The CDR3 DNA is TGTGCCAGCAGGGGGACAGACCCACGGGGGACGCAGTATTTT. It yields the protein CASRGTDPRGTQYF.

This rearrangement joins TRBV7-2 to TRBJ2-7; perhaps TRBD1 as D (6 bases). The germline V gene has CDR1 SGHTA and CDR2 FQGNSA. Trimming cost V 4 bases and J 3 bases, with 16 bases left between them. This CDR3 comprises 15 residues. This chain's CDR3 is CASSSLPDRNYEQYF. CDR3 bases: TGTGCCAGCAGCTCGCTCCCTGACAGGAACTACGAGCAGTACTTC. The entire variable domain, with the rest obtained from reference TRBV7-2 and TRBJ2-7, is as follows: GAGVSQSPSNKVTEKGKDVELRCDPISGHTALYWYRQSLGQGLEFLIYFQGNSAPDKSGLPSDRFSAERTGGSVSTLTIQRTQQEDSAVYLCASSSLPDRNYEQYFGPGTRLTVT.

This clone has a single count. The chain links TRBV20-1 to TRBJ2-1; D remains unclear. Germline CDR1 is DFQATT and CDR2 is SNEGSKA (reference sequence). V was pared by 6 bases and J by 3 bases, with 6 bases between. The CDR3 has 11 residues. CDR3 in amino acids: CSAQFYNEQFF. In nucleotides, the CDR3 is TGCAGTGCCCAATTCTACAATGAGCAGTTCTTC.

This clone was seen once. The gene calls are TRBV7-2 and TRBJ2-7; 9 bases match TRBD1. The V and J ends lost 5 bases and 6 bases, in that order; junction bases with no gene match: 11. Per the germline V gene, CDR1 is SGHTA and CDR2 is FQGNSA. The CDR3 loop spans 15 amino acids. The CDR3 DNA reads as TGTGCCAGCAGCCACGGACAGGGGACCTTACTCGAGCAGTACTTC. As protein: CASSHGQGTLLEQYF.

The rearrangement joins TRBV11-2 to TRBJ1-6; no firm D call. Germline-derived CDR1 and CDR2 are SGHAT and FQNNGV. V lost 0 bases to trimming and J lost 8 bases, with 2 bases between them. The CDR3 spans 12 residues. The CDR3 nucleotides are TGTGCCAGCAGCTTAGAGCATTCACCCCTCCACTTT. It codes for CASSLEHSPLHF.

The chain joins TRBV14 to TRBJ1-5; perhaps TRBD1 as D (5 bases). Trimming shortened V by 11 bases and J by 3 bases, and 20 bases separated the two germline ends. The CDR3 totals 15 residues. Per the germline V gene, CDR1 is SGHDN and CDR2 is FVKESK. CDR3 bases: TGTGCCGGATTAGAGGTCGGACACACCAATCAGCCCCAGCATTTT. This sequence encodes CAGLEVGHTNQPQHF.

The V call is TRBV14, the J call TRBJ1-6; D remains unclear. With 4 bases removed from V and 9 bases from J, the gap between germline ends came to 10 bases. From germline, CDR1 is SGHDN and CDR2 FVKESK. The CDR3 runs 13 residues. CDR3 residues: CASSPSMGSPLHF. The CDR3 DNA reads TGTGCCAGCAGCCCTTCCATGGGTTCACCCCTCCACTTT. Full variable domain (missing parts from reference TRBV14 and TRBJ1-6): EAGVTQFPSHSVIEKGQTVTLRCDPISGHDNLYWYRRVMGKEIKFLLHFVKESKQDESGMPNNRFLAERTGGTYSTLKVQPAELEDSGVYFCASSPSMGSPLHFGNGTRLTVT.

V is TRBV10-3 and J is TRBJ2-3, with 14 bases aligning to TRBD2. This CDR3 is built from 16 residues. Per germline, CDR1 ENHRY and CDR2 SYGVKD. J gave up 2 bases and V 6 bases, and 4 bases lay outside the gene matches. CDR3 loop: CAIRGLAGANTDTQYF. The CDR3 coding sequence is TGTGCCATCAGGGGACTAGCGGGGGCCAACACAGATACGCAGTATTTT.

The CDR3 loop is CASSQQTSGVTQYF. CDR3 nucleotide sequence: TGCGCCAGCAGCCAGCAGACTAGCGGGGTTACGCAGTATTTT. The genes are TRBV4-1 and TRBJ2-3; TRBD2 aligns across 11 bases. From germline, CDR1 is MGHRA and CDR2 YSYEKL. Unmatched junction bases numbered 4, after V lost 3 bases and J lost 8 bases. The CDR3 contains 14 residues.

In this sample, this clone turned up once. The chain employs TRBV7-8 and TRBJ2-5; possibly TRBD2 for D (5 bases). Between the trimmed V and J ends, which lost 6 bases and 5 bases, there was a span of 19 bases. Germline CDR1 reads SGHVS; CDR2 reads FQNEAQ. The CDR3 loop spans 15 amino acids. CDR3 nucleotides: TGTGCCAGCAGAACTCAGACTGCACCGGGGGAGACCCAGTACTTC. Protein sequence: CASRTQTAPGETQYF.

As for this clone: The sample contains more than one DNA sequence encoding this CDR3. The chain carries TRBV5-1 and TRBJ2-3, with D tentatively TRBD1 (6 bases). Germline values: CDR1 SGHRS, CDR2 YFSETQ. The CDR3 covers 14 residues. The V end was cut by 0 bases, the J end by 4 bases, with 9 bases between. The CDR3 region has the DNA TGCGCCAGCAGCTTGGACAGGGTGGCAGATACGCAGTATTTT. It translates to CASSLDRVADTQYF.

V gene TRBV7-9 combines with J gene TRBJ2-5; D assignment may be TRBD1 or TRBD2 (6 bases each). The V gene lost 1 base and the J gene lost 5 bases, with 17 bases spanning the gap. CDR1 and CDR2 (germline): SEHNR, FQNEAQ (reference sequence). CDR3 length: 16 residues. The CDR3 is CASSLVLLGGPETQYF. CDR3 nucleotides: TGTGCCAGCAGCTTAGTCCTTCTCGGGGGCCCCGAGACCCAGTACTTC.

The chain couples TRBV20-1 to TRBJ1-2; 7 bases fit TRBD1. This CDR3 is 17 amino acids long. The V gene's germline CDR1 is DFQATT and CDR2 SNEGSKA (reference sequence). The ends lost 3 bases at V and 0 bases at J; junction bases unmatched: 13. The CDR3, as DNA: TGCAGTGCTAGTTTTTGGACAGGATCGACCCCTAACTATGGCTACACCTTC. Translated, it gives CSASFWTGSTPNYGYTF.

This clone has more than one count but fewer than ten. The V call is TRBV2, the J call TRBJ2-1, with D unresolved. This CDR3 has 13 amino acids. The germline gives CDR1 SNHLY, CDR2 FYNNEI. V shed 6 bases and J shed 4 bases, with 10 bases lying between them. DNA of the CDR3: TGTGCCAGCAGCTTAGACGGATACAATGAGCAGTTCTTC. Its translation is CASSLDGYNEQFF.

V gene TRBV9 combines with J gene TRBJ1-3, with a weak D call TRBD1 (6 bases). The CDR3 loop spans 17 amino acids. Germline CDR1 is SGDLS and CDR2 is YYNGEE. Trimming removed 4 bases at V and 4 bases at J, with 21 bases between. DNA of the CDR3: TGTGCCAGCAGCCCCGATCGGGGGCGGTCGTGGGGAAACACCATATATTTT. Translated: CASSPDRGRSWGNTIYF.

The chain joins TRBV7-2 to TRBJ1-1; D gene unclear. The CDR3 covers 14 residues. The V gene's germline CDR1 is SGHTA and CDR2 FQGNSA. V gave up 1 base and J gave up 5 bases, with 11 bases separating them. The chain's CDR3 is CASSLGFRGTEAFF. In DNA, the CDR3 is TGTGCCAGCAGCTTAGGGTTCCGGGGAACTGAAGCTTTCTTT.

CDR3 bases: TGTGCCAGCAGCGCTCCAGGGGGGTCGAGCACAGATACGCAGTATTTT. This encodes CASSAPGGSSTDTQYF. The rearrangement uses TRBV9 and TRBJ2-3; D might be TRBD1 (7 bases). The V end was cut by 3 bases, the J end by 0 bases, with 14 bases between. The CDR3 covers 16 residues. Looked up from germline, CDR1 is SGDLS and CDR2 is YYNGEE.

V is TRBV5-1 and J is TRBJ2-3; D is unresolved. The CDR3 contains 14 residues. Germline V CDR1 and CDR2: SGHRS, YFSETQ. Deletions cut 1 base from V and 0 bases from J, with 6 bases between. DNA for the CDR3: TGCGCCAGCAGCTTGCCGGCTAGCACAGATACGCAGTATTTT. It specifies CASSLPASTDTQYF.

The sample holds one count of this clone. The chain uses TRBV6-5 and TRBJ2-7, with D possibly TRBD1 on 5 matching bases. V lost 2 bases to trimming and J lost 0 bases, with 8 bases between them. The CDR3 spans 14 residues. Germline CDR1 reads MNHEY; CDR2 reads SVGAGI. CDR3 coding DNA: TGTGCCAGCAGTTACGCCAGGGCCTCCTACGAGCAGTACTTC. It codes for CASSYARASYEQYF.

V and J are TRBV29-1 and TRBJ1-4; 7 nucleotides line up with TRBD1. The length of the CDR3 is 14 residues. Trimming took 6 bases from V and 8 from J; bases not matched to a gene: 12. Germline-derived CDR1 and CDR2 are SQVTM and ANQGSEA. This CDR3 reads CSVGERQGREKLFF. CDR3 DNA sequence: TGCAGCGTGGGCGAGAGACAGGGCAGGGAAAAACTGTTTTTT. Combining the CDR3 with reference TRBV29-1 and TRBJ1-4 gives the whole variable domain SAVISQKPSRDICQRGTSLTIQCQVDSQVTMMFWYRQQPGQSLTLIATANQGSEATYESGFVIDKFPISRPNLTFSTLTVSNMSPEDSSIYLCSVGERQGREKLFFGSGTQLSVL.

This sequence joins TRBV9 and TRBJ2-5; TRBD2 matches 8 bases. V shed 0 bases and J 3 bases; nucleotides not matched to a gene: 7. CDR1 and CDR2 (germline): SGDLS, YYNGEE. CDR3 size: 16 residues. CDR3 coding DNA: TGTGCCAGCAGCGTAGCTGGCGGGGGGAAAGAAGAGACCCAGTACTTC. Its translation is CASSVAGGGKEETQYF.

The chain employs TRBV19 and TRBJ1-5, with D perhaps TRBD1 (5 bases). The V and J ends lost 3 bases and 1 base respectively, with 10 bases between them. The CDR3 has 15 amino acids. Per germline, CDR1 LNHDA and CDR2 SQIVND (reference sequence). This CDR3 is CASSMYRDSNQPQHF. Written as DNA, the CDR3 is TGTGCCAGTAGTATGTACCGGGACAGCAATCAGCCCCAGCATTTT.

A single count supports this clone. The V call is TRBV28, the J call TRBJ2-7, with D uncertain. The germline CDR1 and CDR2 sequences are MDHEN and SYDVKM. The CDR3 is made up of 14 amino acids. The V and J ends lost 6 bases and 0 bases respectively, with 12 bases between them. This CDR3 reads CASSAGGFSYEQYF. The CDR3 bases are TGTGCCAGCAGCGCCGGCGGTTTCTCCTACGAGCAGTACTTC. The full variable domain, rest sourced from reference TRBV28 and TRBJ2-7, is DVKVTQSSRYLVKRTGEKVFLECVQDMDHENMFWYRQDPGLGLRLIYFSYDVKMKEKGDIPEGYSVSREKKERFSLILESASTNQTSMYLCASSAGGFSYEQYFGPGTRLTVT.

The chain uses TRBV29-1 and TRBJ1-5, with D perhaps matching TRBD1 (5 bases). V dropped 0 bases and J dropped 4 bases, with 10 bases sitting between them. CDR3 size: 14 residues. Germline V gene lookup returns CDR1 SQVTM and CDR2 ANQGSEA. The CDR3 region has the DNA TGCAGCGTTGAAGACGGTCAGGGAAATCAGCCCCAGCATTTT. Protein: CSVEDGQGNQPQHF.